This passage covers 6 T cell receptor beta chains from one sample sequenced in a study of T cells in Graves' hyperthyroidism and ophthalmopathy. TCR beta CDR3 sequences were amplified from RNA transcripts. TCR CDR3 regions were first amplified by RT-PCR with HTBI primers. TCRdb reanalysed the multiplex PCR reads using MiXCR and keeps one entry per CDR3 protein. The data contain some 420,000 distinct CDR3 sequences, approximately 14% of them singletons. Source material: blood. The receptors derive from a woman younger than 35 with Graves' hyperthyroidism.

The table lists this clonotype with a count of one. The V call is TRBV5-1, the J call TRBJ2-5; TRBD2 agrees at 7 bases. The CDR3 length is 15 residues. The germline V gene encodes CDR1 SGHRS and CDR2 YFSETQ. V trimming: 5 bases; J trimming: 0 bases; junction bases outside the gene matches: 7. CDR3 region: CASRLPAGHQETQYF. The CDR3 DNA reads TGCGCCAGCAGACTCCCAGCGGGACACCAAGAGACCCAGTACTTC. The whole variable domain, filled in from reference TRBV5-1 and TRBJ2-5, reads KAGVTQTPRYLIKTRGQQVTLSCSPISGHRSVSWYQQTPGQGLQFLFEYFSETQRNKGNFPGRFSGRQFSNSRSEMNVSTLELGDSALYLCASRLPAGHQETQYFGPGTRLLVL.

This clonotype was counted only a few times. V and J are TRBV28 and TRBJ2-1; tentative D call: TRBD2 (5 bases). The CDR3 runs 15 residues. V lost 2 bases and J lost 1, with 9 bases in between. Germline V CDR1 and CDR2: MDHEN, SYDVKM. The CDR3 nucleotides are TGTGCCAGCAGTTTAAAACTAGGGTCCTACAATGAGCAGTTCTTC. This sequence encodes CASSLKLGSYNEQFF. Full variable domain (rest looked up from reference TRBV28 and TRBJ2-1): DVKVTQSSRYLVKRTGEKVFLECVQDMDHENMFWYRQDPGLGLRLIYFSYDVKMKEKGDIPEGYSVSREKKERFSLILESASTNQTSMYLCASSLKLGSYNEQFFGPGTRLTVL.

This clonotype was recorded a few times. This rearrangement joins TRBV12-3 or TRBV12-4 to TRBJ2-2, with D tentatively TRBD1 (6 bases). CDR3 size: 15 residues. V lost 4 bases, J lost 6 bases, and 15 bases lay in between. This CDR3 reads CASSSGHFTSGELFF. CDR3 in DNA: TGTGCCAGCAGTTCGGGACACTTCACATCCGGGGAGCTGTTTTTT.

In this sample, this clonotype turned up many times. The chain employs TRBV11-2 and TRBJ2-7; D uncertain. Trimming took off 1 base at V and 4 bases at J, with 11 bases between the two ends. This CDR3 region has 14 residues. Per germline, CDR1 SGHAT and CDR2 FQNNGV. CDR3 sequence (DNA): TGTGCCAGCAGCTTAGCCGTGAACCGATACGAGCAGTACTTC. Translation gives CASSLAVNRYEQYF. The complete variable domain, with remaining parts taken from reference TRBV11-2 and TRBJ2-7, reads EAGVAQSPRYKIIEKRQSVAFWCNPISGHATLYWYQQILGQGPKLLIQFQNNGVVDDSQLPKDRFSAERLKGVDSTLKIQPAKLEDSAVYLCASSLAVNRYEQYFGPGTRLTVT.

This chain links TRBV19 with TRBJ2-1; D is unresolved. The CDR3 is 16 residues long. CDR1 and CDR2 (germline): LNHDA, SQIVND (reference sequence). Trimming removed 5 bases from V and 0 bases from J, with 14 bases in between. CDR3 coding DNA: TGTGCCAGTAGTCGTTCGACGGTCAGCTCCTACAATGAGCAGTTCTTC. Amino acids: CASSRSTVSSYNEQFF.

With respect to this clonotype: This may stem from a read error, because a much larger clone lies one nucleotide away. The chain joins TRBV6-1 to TRBJ2-1; 8 bases agree with TRBD1. The CDR3 covers 13 residues. CDR1 is MNHNS and CDR2 is SASEGT in the germline V gene. In nucleotides, the CDR3 is TGTGCCAGCGGGGGACAGGCAGGGAATGATCAGTTCTTC. This sequence encodes CASGGQAGNDQFF.